This passage covers 13 T cell receptor beta chains from one sample sequenced in a study of blood T cell repertoires in COVID-19. The data were produced by immunoSEQ multiplex PCR, yet TCRdb's version contains in-frame clones alone and is incomplete. The sample consists of roughly 100,000 clones, approximately 87% of them appearing once. Input material: peripheral blood. The receptors derive from a human donor in a cohort sampled during active or convalescent COVID-19.

This clone was detected ten times or more. The chain is built from TRBV14 and TRBJ2-5, with 12 bases identical to TRBD2. CDR1 SGHDN and CDR2 FVKESK come from the germline V gene. The CDR3 covers 16 residues. Trimming cost V 5 bases and J 0 bases; bases outside gene matches: 4. The CDR3 bases are TGTGCCAGCAGCAACGGACTAGCGGGGAACCAAGAGACCCAGTACTTC. Protein product: CASSNGLAGNQETQYF.

This rearrangement joins TRBV5-6 to TRBJ1-2, with a possible D match to TRBD1 (5 bases). The germline V and J ends were trimmed by 0 bases and 8 bases, with 17 bases remaining between them. The germline gives CDR1 SGHDT, CDR2 YYEEEE. This CDR3 is 15 amino acids long. The CDR3 DNA sequence: TGTGCCAGCAGCTTGGTAGGGCAGGGTCTACGAGGCTACACCTTC. This codes for CASSLVGQGLRGYTF.

This clone was seen a few times. The genes are TRBV11-3 and TRBJ1-2, with 9 positions matching TRBD1. V lost 5 bases and J lost 6; bases outside the gene matches: 13. Germline V gene lookup returns CDR1 SGHNT and CDR2 YENEEA. The CDR3 has 16 residues. The CDR3 nucleotides are TGTGCCAGCAGCCCCCGGAATTCACAGGGGGCAGATGGCTACACCTTC. Its translation: CASSPRNSQGADGYTF.

This sequence joins TRBV3-1 (or the pseudogene TRBV3-2) and TRBJ1-2; the D gene is possibly TRBD1 (6 bases). This CDR3 region has 14 residues. Trimming shortened V by 4 bases and J by 4 bases, and 13 bases separated the two germline ends. Germline assignment: CDR1 LGHDT and CDR2 YNNKEL (reference sequence). The CDR3 nucleotides read TGTGCCAGCAGCCTCCGGACAGAGATCTATGGCTACACCTTC. Protein: CASSLRTEIYGYTF.

V and J are TRBV6-5 and TRBJ2-1; 7 positions agree with TRBD2. The V and J ends lost 7 bases and 6 bases, in that order; junction bases with no gene match: 12. The germline V gene encodes CDR1 MNHEY and CDR2 SVGAGI. The CDR3 loop spans 15 amino acids. The DNA for the CDR3 is TGTGCCAGCACGCCTACGGGGGGATTTGGCAATGAGCAGTTCTTC. This encodes CASTPTGGFGNEQFF.

This rearrangement joins TRBV5-1 to TRBJ1-6; D is ambiguous. The CDR3 is made up of 14 amino acids. The V and J ends lost 4 bases and 2 bases respectively, with 7 bases between them. CDR1 and CDR2 (germline): SGHRS, YFSETQ. CDR3 region: CASSQEAYNSPLHF. As DNA, the CDR3 is TGCGCCAGCAGCCAGGAAGCCTATAATTCACCCCTCCACTTT.

This chain links TRBV19 with TRBJ1-4; TRBD1 might be the D (5 bases). Trimming stripped 3 bases from V and 3 bases from J, with 20 bases between. The CDR3 is 18 residues long. Germline lookup yields CDR1 LNHDA and CDR2 SQIVND (reference sequence). The chain's CDR3 is CASSINPPGPGSNEKLFF. CDR3 nucleotide sequence: TGTGCCAGTAGTATTAACCCCCCAGGGCCAGGATCTAATGAAAAACTGTTTTTT.

The chain carries TRBV7-8 and TRBJ2-5; TRBD1 agrees at 11 bases. Per the germline V gene, CDR1 is SGHVS and CDR2 is FQNEAQ. This CDR3 is 15 amino acids long. V was clipped by 4 bases and J by 5 bases; unmatched bases: 6. The CDR3: CASSSDRGQRETQYF. The DNA of the CDR3 is TGTGCCAGCAGCTCGGACAGGGGGCAGCGGGAGACCCAGTACTTC.

The chain uses TRBV5-5 and TRBJ2-7, with D perhaps TRBD1 (5 bases). Trimming removed 6 bases from V and 0 bases from J, with 16 bases in between. Germline-derived CDR1 and CDR2 are SGHKS and YYEKEE (reference sequence). The CDR3 sequence is 15 residues long. The CDR3 sequence: CASTLAQGLSYEQYF. The CDR3 bases are TGTGCCAGCACCCTCGCCCAGGGCCTCTCCTACGAGCAGTACTTC.

The table lists this clone with a few counts. The chain joins TRBV7-2 to TRBJ1-2, with 8 bases lining up with TRBD1. Germline assignment: CDR1 SGHTA and CDR2 FQGNSA. The V gene end was trimmed by 1 base and the J gene end by 8 bases; junction bases not matched to a gene: 9. This CDR3 is 15 amino acids long. The CDR3 DNA follows: TGTGCCAGCAGCTTAGGACCTTGGACAGGGAAAGGCTACACCTTC. Translated, it gives CASSLGPWTGKGYTF.

This chain links TRBV7-2 with TRBJ2-3, with D possibly TRBD2 on 5 matching bases. There are 15 residues in the CDR3. V was clipped by 5 bases and J by 0 bases, with 12 bases between them. Per the germline V gene, CDR1 is SGHTA and CDR2 is FQGNSA. CDR3 DNA: TGTGCCAGCAGCCTCGGACTCCCTAGCACAGATACGCAGTATTTT. This codes for CASSLGLPSTDTQYF.

The chain carries TRBV14 and TRBJ1-2; 7 nucleotides match TRBD1. The V gene end was trimmed by 2 bases and the J gene end by 4 bases; junction bases not matched to a gene: 4. This CDR3 has 14 amino acids. CDR1 is SGHDN and CDR2 is FVKESK in the germline V gene. The CDR3 nucleotides are TGTGCCAGCAGCCAATCCGGGACAGTCTATGGCTACACCTTC. The encoded protein is CASSQSGTVYGYTF. The full variable domain, its missing parts supplied by reference TRBV14 and TRBJ1-2, is EAGVTQFPSHSVIEKGQTVTLRCDPISGHDNLYWYRRVMGKEIKFLLHFVKESKQDESGMPNNRFLAERTGGTYSTLKVQPAELEDSGVYFCASSQSGTVYGYTFGSGTRLTVV.

The count of this clone is one. The chain is built from TRBV24-1 and TRBJ1-2; D possibly corresponds to TRBD1 (6 bases). Germline loops: CDR1 KGHDR, CDR2 SFDVKD. Trimming removed 4 bases from V and 2 bases from J, with 7 bases in between. The CDR3 consists of 13 residues. The CDR3 DNA reads as TGTGCCACCAGTGAGGACAGCAACTATGGCTACACCTTC. Protein: CATSEDSNYGYTF.